Given below is one TCR beta chain in context. Authors' analysis steps: How many nucleated cells were present was estimated from reference gene primer amplification. Method: immunoSEQ multiplex PCR; TCRdb's copy keeps in-frame clones and lacks some. That table is the source of V, J and clone size, and D and trimming were worked out from the DNA. The sample gives a few hundred thousand clones, 88% of which show up once; 0.95% to 1% is in the top ten. The CDR3 runs 14 residues. The V and J ends lost 4 bases and 1 base respectively, with 10 bases between them. The germline CDR1 and CDR2 sequences are SNHLY and FYNNEI. The sample is drawn from a study of blood T cell repertoires in COVID-19. The wider study: Specimens from acute and convalescent COVID-19 originated in the United States, Italy and Spain.

The sample was peripheral blood. The V gene is TRBV2, the J gene TRBJ1-1; no definite D call. The sequence was collected from a woman aged 40 to 50 who had recovered from COVID-19. The CDR3 protein is CASSGAVANTEAFF. The CDR3 DNA reads as TGTGCCAGCAGTGGCGCTGTCGCGAACACTGAAGCTTTCTTT.